Listed here are 14 T cell receptor beta chains from one sample, sequenced in a study of blood T cell repertoires in COVID-19. Assay used: immunoSEQ multiplex PCR; TCRdb lists only in-frame clones, some missing. The table lists 70,000 to 90,000 clones, more than 75% of them singletons. The sample taken for sequencing was peripheral blood. These receptors were obtained from a human donor in a cohort sampled during active COVID-19.

This clone has only a few counts. The chain carries TRBV2 and TRBJ2-3, with TRBD2 matching 7 bases. The V segment lost 5 bases and the J segment 2 bases; nucleotides outside the gene matches: 4. Germline CDR1 is SNHLY and CDR2 is FYNNEI. The CDR3 has 14 amino acids. The CDR3 spells CASSRSGVTDTQYF. The CDR3 nucleotides read TGTGCCAGCAGTCGCAGCGGGGTCACAGATACGCAGTATTTT.

This chain links TRBV19 with TRBJ2-1; perhaps TRBD2 as D (6 bases). The CDR3 is 14 amino acids. Trimming cost V 6 bases and J 2 bases, with 11 bases left between them. Germline V gene data show CDR1 as LNHDA and CDR2 as SQIVND (reference sequence). The CDR3: CASRTEGTYNEQFF. The CDR3 nucleotides read TGTGCCAGTAGGACGGAGGGGACCTACAATGAGCAGTTCTTC. Complete variable domain (other parts from reference TRBV19 and TRBJ2-1): DGGITQSPKYLFRKEGQNVTLSCEQNLNHDAMYWYRQDPGQGLRLIYYSQIVNDFQKGDIAEGYSVSREKKESFPLTVTSAQKNPTAFYLCASRTEGTYNEQFFGPGTRLTVL.

This chain joins TRBV28 and TRBJ1-2; TRBD1 matches at 9 bases. V was clipped by 3 bases and J by 10 bases; unmatched bases: 3. Germline-derived CDR1 and CDR2 are MDHEN and SYDVKM. The CDR3 spans 12 residues. Here the CDR3 reads CASSLGTGTYTF. CDR3 nucleotides: TGTGCCAGCAGTTTGGGGACAGGGACCTACACCTTC.

The rearrangement joins TRBV4-2 to TRBJ2-2; the D is unclear. The V end lost 1 base, the J end lost 4 bases, and 7 bases lay between the germline ends. CDR3 length: 14 residues. Per the germline V gene, CDR1 is LGHNA and CDR2 is YNFKEQ. Here the CDR3 DNA reads TGTGCCAGCAGCCAAGTGACTGCCACCGGGGAGCTGTTTTTT. This translates into CASSQVTATGELFF.

This clone was detected a few times. The gene calls are TRBV7-9 and TRBJ2-3, with 14 nucleotides matching TRBD2. Germline CDR1 and CDR2: SEHNR and FQNEAQ (reference sequence). CDR3 size: 16 residues. The junction had 4 bases not matched to a gene; V was cut back by 5 bases and J by 3 bases. CDR3 sequence reads: CASSRGLAGGTDTQYF. The CDR3 DNA reads as TGTGCCAGCAGCCGAGGACTAGCGGGAGGAACAGATACGCAGTATTTT.

The genes are TRBV7-9 and TRBJ1-4, with D tentatively TRBD1 (6 bases). Germline CDR1 reads SEHNR; CDR2 reads FQNEAQ (reference sequence). V lost 5 bases to trimming and J lost 4 bases, with 11 bases between them. The CDR3 is 14 residues long. CDR3 in DNA: TGTGCCAGCAGCCCCCAGGGGCGTAATGAAAAACTGTTTTTT. It translates to CASSPQGRNEKLFF. Using reference TRBV7-9 and TRBJ1-4 for the parts outside the CDR3, the full variable domain is DTGVSQNPRHKITKRGQNVTFRCDPISEHNRLYWYRQTLGQGPEFLTYFQNEAQLEKSRLLSDRFSAERPKGSFSTLEIQRTEQGDSAMYLCASSPQGRNEKLFFGSGTQLSVL.

The V call is TRBV10-3, the J call TRBJ1-4; TRBD1 is a possible D gene (5 bases). Trimming took 3 bases from V and 7 from J, leaving 15 bases between them. Germline CDR1 ENHRY, CDR2 SYGVKD. CDR3 size: 15 residues. The CDR3 DNA reads as TGTGCCATCAGTGATGGGGGGTTGGAGAGTGAAAAACTGTTTTTT. This codes for CAISDGGLESEKLFF.

This clone was found once. CDR3 sequence: CASSLSGGRTGEFLYGYTF. Written as DNA, the CDR3 is TGTGCCAGCAGTTTATCGGGGGGACGGACAGGGGAGTTCCTCTATGGCTACACCTTC. J is TRBJ1-2 and V is TRBV27, with TRBD1 matching over 9 bases. The CDR3 has 19 amino acids. Looked up from germline, CDR1 is MNHEY and CDR2 is SMNVEV (reference sequence). The ends lost 0 bases at V and 4 bases at J; junction bases unmatched: 15.

The chain joins TRBV3-1 (or the pseudogene TRBV3-2) to TRBJ2-7, with 8 bases matching TRBD2. Germline CDR1 and CDR2: LGHDT and YNNKEL (reference sequence). This CDR3 is 16 amino acids long. The junction had 5 bases not matched to a gene; V was cut back by 0 bases and J by 1 base. CDR3 sequence (DNA): TGTGCCAGCAGCCAAGACGTCGCTAGCGGGTCCTACGAGCAGTACTTC. This sequence encodes CASSQDVASGSYEQYF.

The chain combines TRBV9 with TRBJ1-6; D call uncertain. The V end was cut by 0 bases, the J end by 5 bases, with 6 bases between. Germline CDR1 is SGDLS and CDR2 is YYNGEE. The CDR3 is 14 residues long. CDR3 in DNA: TGTGCCAGCAGCGTAGGTCCTGATAATTCACCCCTCCACTTT. Amino acid sequence: CASSVGPDNSPLHF.

V usage is TRBV7-6 and J usage is TRBJ2-1; 7 bases map to TRBD2. V lost 5 bases, J lost 3 bases, and 10 bases stayed unmatched. This CDR3 spans 16 amino acids. CDR1 SGHVS and CDR2 FNYEAQ come from the germline V gene. CDR3 nucleotides: TGTGCCAGCAGCCCTAGGCGGCTAGCGGACTACAATGAGCAGTTCTTC. Its protein product is CASSPRRLADYNEQFF.

The V call is TRBV11-2, the J call TRBJ2-5; D is unresolved. Trimming left V 5 bases short and J 5 bases short, with 12 bases between. The CDR3 is made up of 13 amino acids. In germline, CDR1 is SGHAT, CDR2 FQNNGV. The CDR3 region has the DNA TGTGCCAGCAGCCCCCGATTTCGGGAGACCCAGTACTTC. This sequence encodes CASSPRFRETQYF.

The gene calls are TRBV19 and TRBJ2-1, with 7 bases fitting TRBD2. CDR3 length equals 14 residues. The J segment lost 10 bases and the V segment lost 5 bases, leaving 11 bases of the junction unmatched. CDR1 and CDR2 (germline): LNHDA, SQIVND (reference sequence). Written as DNA, the CDR3 is TGTGCCAGTAGTCGCCGGGAGGCCCTCTTGGAGCAGTTCTTC. Protein product: CASSRREALLEQFF.

The gene calls are TRBV7-8 and TRBJ2-3; the match to TRBD1 covers 9 bases. The V gene's germline CDR1 is SGHVS and CDR2 FQNEAQ. This CDR3 comprises 17 residues. With V trimmed by 2 bases and J by 7 bases, 13 bases remained unmatched. CDR3 nucleotides: TGTGCCAGCAGCTTATACCAGGGGACAGGGTTTATGAATACGCAGTATTTT. Its protein is CASSLYQGTGFMNTQYF.